Listed below are T cell receptor beta chains from one sample, sequenced in a study of identical twins. TCRdb reanalysed the 5' RACE reads using MiXCR and keeps one entry per CDR3 protein. Among around 250,000 distinct CDR3 sequences listed, about 9% were seen once. This sample was shared with a second study, whose subject was yellow fever vaccine responses in identical twins.

The sequenced material came from CD8+ T cells sorted from blood. The receptors originated from a young woman in good health. Both conserved end residues are part of each CDR3. Fields, in order: V gene, D gene, J gene, clone size, CDR3 DNA, CDR3 protein. D genes are given only for firm matches. Rows give clone size only sometimes, using once, few, many, or a class for an expanded clone.

TRBV12-3/TRBV12-4	NA	TRBJ2-7	NA	TGTGCCAGCACTTTAGGACCGCACTCCTACGAGCAGTACTTC	CASTLGPHSYEQYF
TRBV29-1	NA	TRBJ2-3	many	TGCAGCGTTCTGCTAGCCGACACAGATACGCAGTATTTT	CSVLLADTDTQYF
TRBV7-9	NA	TRBJ2-7	NA	TGTGCCAGCAGCTTGACAGCGAGCCTCGAGCAGTACTTC	CASSLTASLEQYF
TRBV29-1	NA	TRBJ2-7	many	TGCAGCGTTGAAGCTCCAGACGAGGACTACGAGCAGTACTTC	CSVEAPDEDYEQYF
TRBV28	NA	TRBJ2-1	NA	TGTGCCAGCAGTTTTGCGTTTCGGGCAGTGCCAAACAATGAGCAGTTCTTC	CASSFAFRAVPNNEQFF
TRBV7-2	TRBD2	TRBJ2-7	NA	TGTGCCAGCAGGCCGGGACTAGCGCTCGAGCAGTACTTC	CASRPGLALEQYF
TRBV28	TRBD1	TRBJ2-3	NA	TGTGCCAGCAGTTTATTCATTAGGGGCAGGGGGCAAGATACGCAGTATTTT	CASSLFIRGRGQDTQYF
TRBV28	NA	TRBJ2-3	many	TGTGCCAGCAGTTTTTCGGGGGCCACAGATACGCAGTATTTT	CASSFSGATDTQYF
TRBV14	TRBD1	TRBJ2-1	NA	TGTGCCAGCAGCCCAGGGGGCGTGGGCAATGAGCAGTTCTTC	CASSPGGVGNEQFF
TRBV3-1	TRBD2	TRBJ2-1	few	TGTGCCAGCAGCCAACCCGGACTAGCGCCTGAGCAGTTCTTC	CASSQPGLAPEQFF
TRBV7-9	NA	TRBJ2-5	NA	TGTGCCAGCAGCCCCGGGACGCTTGAGACCCAGTACTTC	CASSPGTLETQYF
TRBV5-6	NA	TRBJ1-2	NA	TGTGCCAGCAGCTTGGCGGCAGGGATAACCCTATTCTATGGCTACACCTTC	CASSLAAGITLFYGYTF
TRBV7-9	NA	TRBJ2-7	NA	TGTGCCAGCAGCTCCGGGACTCGCTACGAGCAGTACTTC	CASSSGTRYEQYF
TRBV7-9	TRBD1	TRBJ2-1	medium-sized	TGTGCCAGCAGCTTGACAGGGACGGGAAACAATGAGCAGTTCTTC	CASSLTGTGNNEQFF
TRBV7-2	NA	TRBJ2-7	NA	TGTGCCAGCAGCCTATTTGTAGGAACCTACGAGCAGTACTTC	CASSLFVGTYEQYF
TRBV6-5	NA	TRBJ2-5	few	TGTGCCAGCAGTTACTCGGGGCAACCAAGCGAGACCCAGTACTTC	CASSYSGQPSETQYF
TRBV14	TRBD1	TRBJ2-7	few	TGTGCCAGCAGCCAAGTCTCCGGGACAGGGGTGCACGAGCAGTACTTC	CASSQVSGTGVHEQYF
TRBV4-1	TRBD2	TRBJ2-1	many	TGCGCCAGCAGCCAATCCACCGGGACTAGCGGCTACAATGAGCAGTTCTTC	CASSQSTGTSGYNEQFF
TRBV3-1	NA	TRBJ1-1	few	TGTGCCAGCAGCCAATGGACGGGCATGAGAACTGAAGCTTTCTTT	CASSQWTGMRTEAFF
TRBV7-9	NA	TRBJ2-3	many	TGTGCCAGCAGCTTACTCACAGATACGCAGTATTTT	CASSLLTDTQYF
TRBV28	NA	TRBJ2-3	few	TGTGCCAGCAGTACGCCTGGGACTCTCGGAGATACGCAGTATTTT	CASSTPGTLGDTQYF
TRBV7-2	NA	TRBJ2-7	few	TGTGCCAGCATCCAAGGGGAAGTCTTCTACGAGCAGTACTTC	CASIQGEVFYEQYF
TRBV7-9	NA	TRBJ2-2	few	TGTGCCAGCAGCTGGAACTTAGACTTCCAGGACACCGGGGAGCTGTTTTTT	CASSWNLDFQDTGELFF
TRBV27	TRBD1	TRBJ2-1	NA	TGTGCCAGCAGTGTTGACAGGGCCGCCTACAATGAGCAGTTCTTC	CASSVDRAAYNEQFF
TRBV10-3	NA	TRBJ2-7	many	TGTGCCATCAGTGAGTCAACTGCCCGCTTGGCCTACGAGCAGTACTTC	CAISESTARLAYEQYF
TRBV6-1	TRBD2	TRBJ2-5	few	TGTGCCAGCAGTCCACTAGCGGGCGAAATCTGGGAGACCCAGTACTTC	CASSPLAGEIWETQYF
TRBV15	NA	TRBJ2-1	few	TGTGCCACCAGCAGGTCGCAGGTCAATGAGCAGTTCTTC	CATSRSQVNEQFF
TRBV9	TRBD1	TRBJ2-5	few	TGTGCCAGCAGCCCCTTCCATGTCGGGGGACAGGGGAAGGGGACCCAGTACTTC	CASSPFHVGGQGKGTQYF
TRBV27	NA	TRBJ2-7	NA	TGTGCCAGCAGTCCAAAGGACGGAGGCCCCTACGAGCAGTACTTC	CASSPKDGGPYEQYF
TRBV7-2	NA	TRBJ2-7	NA	TGTGCCAGCAGCCCCGGGGTCTTCTACGAGCAGTACTTC	CASSPGVFYEQYF
TRBV29-1	NA	TRBJ2-7	few	TGCAGCGTAGTGACGTCTCCGTCGTACGAGCAGTACTTC	CSVVTSPSYEQYF
TRBV10-3	NA	TRBJ2-7	many	TGTGCCATCAGTTTTTCACCCCCAGGGTCCACTGCGGAATACTACGAGCAGTACTTC	CAISFSPPGSTAEYYEQYF
TRBV7-3	TRBD2	TRBJ2-5	NA	TGTGCCAGCAGCTCCGGGGGGGGGGCCCTCCAAGAGACCCAGTACTTC	CASSSGGGALQETQYF
TRBV7-8	NA	TRBJ2-6	NA	TGTGCCAGCAGCTACCAGGGGGCGGGAGGGCCTGGGGCCAACGTCCTGACTTTC	CASSYQGAGGPGANVLTF
TRBV29-1	NA	TRBJ2-1	few	TGCAGCGTTACAGCCTTAGACAATGAGCAGTTCTTC	CSVTALDNEQFF
TRBV27	TRBD1	TRBJ2-7	NA	TGTGCCAGCACCCAGGGGGCGGGGGAGCAGTACTTC	CASTQGAGEQYF
TRBV6-1	NA	TRBJ2-5	few	TGTGCCAGCAGTCTCCAGGGTCCTTGGTACCAAGAGACCCAGTACTTC	CASSLQGPWYQETQYF
TRBV7-6	TRBD1	TRBJ2-3	many	TGTGCCAGCAGCTCCAGGACAGGGCTCCCAGATACGCAGTATTTT	CASSSRTGLPDTQYF
TRBV6-5	NA	TRBJ2-5	NA	TGTGCCAGCAGTTACTCAGACCCTCACCAAGAGACCCAGTACTTC	CASSYSDPHQETQYF
TRBV5-6	NA	TRBJ2-1	NA	TGTGCCAGCAGCCAGAACGACAATGAGCAGTTCTTC	CASSQNDNEQFF
TRBV12-3/TRBV12-4	NA	TRBJ1-5	many	TGTGCCAGCAGTGCGACAAACCCAAACCAGCCCCAGCATTTT	CASSATNPNQPQHF
TRBV2	TRBD1	TRBJ1-5	once	TGTGCCAGCAGTGAATGGCGGCAGGGGGCTCTTCGCAGCAATCAGCCCCAGCATTTT	CASSEWRQGALRSNQPQHF
TRBV5-1	NA	TRBJ2-7	many	TGCGCCAGCAGCCCAGGGGAGGACGGCTACTACGAGCAGTACTTC	CASSPGEDGYYEQYF
TRBV12-3/TRBV12-4	NA	TRBJ1-1	NA	TGTGCCAGCACCCTCGGGATCACTGAAGCTTTCTTT	CASTLGITEAFF
TRBV20-1	TRBD2	TRBJ2-3	many	TGCAGTGCTAAACCATTAGCGGGGGGTACAGATACGCAGTATTTT	CSAKPLAGGTDTQYF
TRBV7-9	NA	TRBJ2-3	few	TGTGCCAGCAGCGGGAGGGACACAGGTCTCGGCACAGATACGCAGTATTTT	CASSGRDTGLGTDTQYF
TRBV5-1	NA	TRBJ2-1	NA	TGCGCCAGCAGCTTGGAGCAGGGTGATTACAATGAGCAGTTCTTC	CASSLEQGDYNEQFF
TRBV6-5	NA	TRBJ2-5	NA	TGTGCCAGCAGTTACTCCCCAGGGCAAATAAAAGAGACCCAGTACTTC	CASSYSPGQIKETQYF
TRBV4-3	NA	TRBJ1-1	NA	TGCGCCAGCAGCCAAGATAGGGGGATCTTTTATACTGAAGCTTTCTTT	CASSQDRGIFYTEAFF
TRBV7-9	NA	TRBJ2-5	few	TGTGCCAGCAGCAGCTTAAGGCGGTTGGAGGGCGCGGAGACCCAGTACTTC	CASSSLRRLEGAETQYF
TRBV10-3	TRBD2	TRBJ2-1	many	TGTGCCATCAGTGAGTCGATCGCTAGCGGGGGGACAGGGCGCAATGAGCAGTTCTTC	CAISESIASGGTGRNEQFF
TRBV27	TRBD1	TRBJ2-1	few	TGTGCCAGCAGTTTGGGACAGGGGCGTTACAATGAGCAGTTCTTC	CASSLGQGRYNEQFF
TRBV4-1	NA	TRBJ2-3	NA	TGCGCCAGCAGCATGGAACCCGAGTCGAGGGATACGCAGTATTTT	CASSMEPESRDTQYF
TRBV7-2	NA	TRBJ2-1	NA	TGTGCCAGCAGTATGGGTCTCAATGAGCAGTTCTTC	CASSMGLNEQFF
TRBV6-1	TRBD2	TRBJ2-3	NA	TGTGCCAGCACCCGAGCCTCCATTAGCGGGGGCACAGATACGCAGTATTTT	CASTRASISGGTDTQYF